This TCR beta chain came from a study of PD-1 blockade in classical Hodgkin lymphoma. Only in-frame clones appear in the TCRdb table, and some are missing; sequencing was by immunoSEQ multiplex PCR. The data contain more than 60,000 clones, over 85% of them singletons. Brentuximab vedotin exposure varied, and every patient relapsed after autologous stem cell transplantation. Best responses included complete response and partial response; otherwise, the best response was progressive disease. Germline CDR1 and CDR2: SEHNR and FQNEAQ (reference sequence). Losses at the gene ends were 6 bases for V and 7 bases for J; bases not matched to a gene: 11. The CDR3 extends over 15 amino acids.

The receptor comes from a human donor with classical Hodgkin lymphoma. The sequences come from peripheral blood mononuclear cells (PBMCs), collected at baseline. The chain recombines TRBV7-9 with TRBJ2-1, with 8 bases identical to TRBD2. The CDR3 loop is CASSSYSGRGNEQFF. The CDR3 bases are TGTGCCAGCAGTTCGTACAGCGGGAGAGGGAATGAGCAGTTCTTC.